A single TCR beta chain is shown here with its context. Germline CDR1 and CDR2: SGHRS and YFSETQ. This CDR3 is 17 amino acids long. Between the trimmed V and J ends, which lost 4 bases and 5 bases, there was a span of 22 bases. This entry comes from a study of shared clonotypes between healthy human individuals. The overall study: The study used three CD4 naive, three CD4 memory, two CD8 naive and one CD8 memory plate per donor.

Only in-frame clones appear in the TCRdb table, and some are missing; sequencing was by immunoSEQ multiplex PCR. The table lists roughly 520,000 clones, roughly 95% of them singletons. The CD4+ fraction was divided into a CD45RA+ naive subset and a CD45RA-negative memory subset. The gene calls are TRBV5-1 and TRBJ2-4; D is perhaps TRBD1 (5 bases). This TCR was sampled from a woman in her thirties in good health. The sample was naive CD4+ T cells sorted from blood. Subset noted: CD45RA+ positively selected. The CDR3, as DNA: TGCGCCAGCAGCAGCCAGAGGACAACACTTGGTGAAAACATTCAGTACTTC. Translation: CASSSQRTTLGENIQYF. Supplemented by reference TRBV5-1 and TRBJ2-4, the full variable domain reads KAGVTQTPRYLIKTRGQQVTLSCSPISGHRSVSWYQQTPGQGLQFLFEYFSETQRNKGNFPGRFSGRQFSNSRSEMNVSTLELGDSALYLCASSSQRTTLGENIQYFGAGTRLSVL.